A single sample is the source of the 27 T cell receptor beta chains below, sequenced in a study of CXCR4 blockade with PD-1 therapy in pancreatic cancer. Only in-frame clones appear in the TCRdb table, and some are missing; sequencing was by immunoSEQ multiplex PCR. The sample has around 2,700 clones, 40% seen once. The sequencing sample was made of tumor tissue. Every receptor here comes from a human donor with pancreatic ductal adenocarcinoma.

The chain recombines TRBV28 with TRBJ2-5; no clear D. Germline V CDR1 and CDR2: MDHEN, SYDVKM. Trimming took off 5 bases at V and 0 bases at J, with 7 bases between the two ends. This CDR3 is built from 13 residues. CDR3 DNA: TGTGCCAGCAGTGAGGAGTACCAAGAGACCCAGTACTTC. Amino acids: CASSEEYQETQYF.

This sequence joins TRBV16 and TRBJ2-3; 7 nucleotides align to TRBD2. The CDR3 is made up of 15 amino acids. Germline loops: CDR1 KGHSY, CDR2 FQNENV. Trimming removed 2 bases from V and 2 bases from J; junction bases left unmatched: 4. CDR3 DNA sequence: TGTGCCAGCAGCCAAGCGGGGGTATTCACAGATACGCAGTATTTT. Amino acid sequence: CASSQAGVFTDTQYF.

This clone is labeled as medium-sized. The CDR3 nucleotides read TGTGCCAGCAGCTTAGAGGGCTTTGACAATCAGCCCCAGCATTTT. This gives the protein CASSLEGFDNQPQHF. The J gene is TRBJ1-5, the V gene TRBV11-3, with D hard to call. V was clipped by 0 bases and J by 3 bases, with 9 bases between them. The CDR3 is 15 amino acids. Germline V gene data show CDR1 as SGHNT and CDR2 as YENEEA.

J is TRBJ2-5 and V is TRBV28, with 9 bases identical to TRBD1. Trimming took 7 bases from V and 2 from J; bases not matched to a gene: 2. CDR3 length: 13 amino acids. Looked up from germline, CDR1 is MDHEN and CDR2 is SYDVKM. CDR3 amino acids: CASNGQGQETQYF. CDR3 bases: TGTGCCAGCAATGGACAGGGGCAAGAGACCCAGTACTTC.

This clone was counted between two and nine times. This sequence joins TRBV30 and TRBJ1-5; no clear D gene. V lost 5 bases and J lost 0, with 11 bases in between. Germline V gives CDR1 GTSNPN, CDR2 SVGIG (reference sequence). This CDR3 spans 14 amino acids. The CDR3 DNA reads as TGTGCCTGGCACACGAGAGGTAGCAATCAGCCCCAGCATTTT. Translated: CAWHTRGSNQPQHF.

The genes are TRBV14 and TRBJ2-5; TRBD1 matches at 12 bases. CDR3 size: 17 residues. V lost 3 bases, J lost 4 bases, and 9 bases stayed unmatched. Germline V CDR1 and CDR2: SGHDN, FVKESK. CDR3 DNA sequence: TGTGCCAGCAGCCAGCGGACCGGGACAGGGGGCCGAGAGACCCAGTACTTC. It yields the protein CASSQRTGTGGRETQYF.

In its sample, this clone was seen a few times. Compared with germline, one end of the junction differs, possibly owing to a read error. This rearrangement joins TRBV29-1 to TRBJ2-2, with 9 bases aligning to TRBD2. Germline CDR1 SQVTM, CDR2 ANQGSEA. The CDR3 consists of 12 residues. DNA for the CDR3: TGCAGCGTTCTAGCGGGAACCGAGGAGCTGTTTTTT. Its translation: CSVLAGTEELFF.

This clone was counted a few times. The genes are TRBV7-2 and TRBJ2-1; tentative D call: TRBD1 (5 bases). This CDR3 is built from 13 residues. V lost 2 bases and J lost 7, with 9 bases in between. Germline lookup yields CDR1 SGHTA and CDR2 FQGNSA. In nucleotides, the CDR3 is TGTGCCAGCAGCTTAACAGGCCAGAATGAGCAGTTCTTC. Translating gives CASSLTGQNEQFF.

This clone came up once. The chain joins TRBV30 to TRBJ2-1; 10 bases match TRBD2. The CDR3 covers 11 residues. Germline lookup yields CDR1 GTSNPN and CDR2 SVGIG (reference sequence). Germline trimming cut 8 bases from V and 9 bases from J; bases unmatched to any gene: 4. CDR3 sequence: CAGTSVVEQFF. Here the CDR3 DNA reads TGTGCCGGGACTAGCGTGGTTGAGCAGTTCTTC.

CDR3 in DNA: TGTGCCAGCAGTCCTACTAGCGGATTAGCGGCAGATACGCAGTATTTT. This gives the protein CASSPTSGLAADTQYF. V and J are TRBV11-3 and TRBJ2-3; 8 nucleotides align to TRBD2. CDR1 and CDR2 from the germline V gene are SGHNT and YENEEA. The CDR3 totals 16 residues. Germline trimming cut 6 bases from V and 4 bases from J; bases unmatched to any gene: 12.

Only a few counts were recorded for this clone. This chain connects TRBV28 to TRBJ2-6; no firm D call. V lost 5 bases and J lost 0, with 8 bases in between. This CDR3 is built from 15 residues. In germline, CDR1 is MDHEN, CDR2 SYDVKM. CDR3 sequence reads: CASSPFSSGANVLTF. The CDR3 DNA follows: TGTGCCAGCAGTCCGTTCAGCTCTGGGGCCAACGTCCTGACTTTC.

This clone was recorded a few times. The chain links TRBV29-1 to TRBJ1-1; possibly TRBD1 for D (5 bases). The CDR3 consists of 13 residues. The germline V and J ends were trimmed by 6 bases and 0 bases, with 11 bases remaining between them. Germline V gene data show CDR1 as SQVTM and CDR2 as ANQGSEA. CDR3 sequence: CSVGGGMNTEAFF. CDR3 DNA sequence: TGCAGCGTGGGGGGGGGAATGAACACTGAAGCTTTCTTT.

The gene calls are TRBV1 and TRBJ2-1; the D call in the table, TRBD2, was not verified against the DNA. TRBV1 is assigned pseudogene status. This CDR3 has 13 residues. CDR3 nucleotides: TGCGCCAGCAGCCAAGACGGAGCCTATGAGCAGTTCTTC. Encoded protein: CASSQDGAYEQFF.

The rearrangement links TRBV27 to TRBJ2-1, with 9 positions matching TRBD2. V shed 2 bases, J shed 9 bases, and the junction held 2 bases outside the gene matches. Germline CDR1 reads MNHEY; CDR2 reads SMNVEV (reference sequence). The CDR3 extends over 13 amino acids. CDR3 DNA sequence: TGTGCCAGCAGTTTAGCGGGGGGGCTTGAGCAGTTCTTC. Translating it yields CASSLAGGLEQFF.

The genes are TRBV11-3 and TRBJ1-2; D is perhaps TRBD1 (5 bases). V lost 5 bases and J lost 6, with 16 bases in between. The germline CDR1 and CDR2 sequences are SGHNT and YENEEA. This CDR3 contains 14 residues. The CDR3 region is CASSPNNRMHGYTF. CDR3 sequence (DNA): TGTGCCAGCAGCCCCAACAACAGGATGCATGGCTACACCTTC.

The V gene is TRBV9, the J gene TRBJ2-1; 8 bases are a match to TRBD1. Trimming removed 2 bases from V and 12 bases from J; junction bases left unmatched: 10. The germline V gene encodes CDR1 SGDLS and CDR2 YYNGEE. The CDR3 extends over 14 amino acids. CDR3 in amino acids: CASSVAGTGMLQFF. The CDR3 DNA follows: TGTGCCAGCAGCGTGGCCGGGACAGGTATGTTGCAGTTCTTC.

This clone was observed a few times. The chain is built from TRBV30 and TRBJ2-7, with D maybe TRBD1 (6 bases). CDR1 GTSNPN and CDR2 SVGIG come from the germline V gene (reference sequence). The CDR3 spans 12 residues. V lost 4 bases and J lost 0, with 7 bases in between. CDR3 in amino acids: CAWMDSSYEQYF. The DNA of the CDR3 is TGTGCCTGGATGGACAGCTCCTACGAGCAGTACTTC.

This chain uses TRBV6-8 with TRBJ2-5; D might be TRBD2 (5 bases). This CDR3 spans 12 amino acids. The germline V gene encodes CDR1 MNHGY and CDR2 SAAAGT. Trimming cost V 8 bases and J 5 bases, with 12 bases left between them. CDR3 DNA: TGTGCCAGCGGCCCGGGAAAGGAGACCCAGTACTTC. Encoded protein: CASGPGKETQYF.

This chain connects TRBV28 to TRBJ1-1; TRBD1 agrees at 10 bases. The CDR3 totals 15 residues. Germline V gives CDR1 MDHEN, CDR2 SYDVKM. The junction had 7 bases not matched to a gene; V was cut back by 5 bases and J by 4 bases. DNA of the CDR3: TGTGCCAGCAGTCTCTCCCGGACAGGGGGCACTGAAGCTTTCTTT. Protein: CASSLSRTGGTEAFF.

This clone was counted only a few times. The CDR3 loop is CASTPRGVNYGYTF. The CDR3 region has the DNA TGTGCCAGCACCCCGAGAGGGGTAAACTATGGCTACACCTTC. This chain joins TRBV6-8 and TRBJ1-2; TRBD1 might be the D (5 bases). Looked up from germline, CDR1 is MNHGY and CDR2 is SAAAGT. The V gene lost 7 bases and the J gene lost 2 bases, with 14 bases spanning the gap. The CDR3 is 14 amino acids.

In its sample, this clone is large. The gene calls are TRBV11-3 and TRBJ2-1, with TRBD2 as a possible D gene (5 bases). The V gene's germline CDR1 is SGHNT and CDR2 YENEEA. Trimming removed 3 bases at V and 5 bases at J, with 17 bases between. The CDR3 is made up of 16 amino acids. In DNA, the CDR3 is TGTGCCAGCAGCTTTCAGGCGGGCCTACCCGACAATGAGCAGTTCTTC. Encoded protein: CASSFQAGLPDNEQFF.

This clone has just a few counts. The chain has TRBV5-5 and TRBJ2-7; 11 nucleotides agree with TRBD1. CDR1 and CDR2 from the germline V gene are SGHKS and YYEKEE (reference sequence). The trim removed 4 bases at V and 3 bases at J, leaving 3 bases unmatched. The CDR3 loop spans 14 amino acids. CDR3 sequence: CASSLGTGGYEQYF. The DNA for the CDR3 is TGTGCCAGCAGCCTGGGGACAGGGGGCTACGAGCAGTACTTC.

The rearrangement uses TRBV18 and TRBJ2-7; D perhaps matches TRBD1 (6 bases). This CDR3 has 15 residues. The V gene lost 5 bases and the J gene lost 1 base, with 15 bases spanning the gap. Germline lookup yields CDR1 KGHSH and CDR2 LQKENI. The CDR3 is CASSSTGRGSYEQYF. Here the CDR3 DNA reads TGTGCCAGCTCATCCACAGGGCGCGGTTCCTACGAGCAGTACTTC.

This clone is classed as medium-sized. The gene calls are TRBV7-8 and TRBJ1-2; no clear D. The ends were cut back, 8 bases at V and 3 bases at J, with 13 bases in the middle. Germline-derived CDR1 and CDR2 are SGHVS and FQNEAQ. The CDR3 consists of 13 residues. The CDR3 DNA is TGTGCCAGCTCCTCCGGGCGGTACTATGGCTACACCTTC. Translated, it gives CASSSGRYYGYTF.

By sample fraction, this clone is medium-sized. The rearrangement joins TRBV6-8 to TRBJ1-2, with unresolved D. This CDR3 has 13 residues. Germline V gene sequence: CDR1 MNHGY, CDR2 SAAAGT. Trimming removed 4 bases from V and 5 bases from J, with 11 bases in between. The CDR3 is CASSSPGAYGYTF. The DNA of the CDR3 is TGTGCCAGCAGTTCTCCAGGCGCTTATGGCTACACCTTC.

The rearrangement links TRBV19 to TRBJ2-1; 9 nucleotides match TRBD1. V gave up 6 bases and J gave up 1 base; unmatched junction bases: 4. This CDR3 is built from 15 residues. CDR1 LNHDA and CDR2 SQIVND come from the germline V gene (reference sequence). CDR3 in amino acids: CASSPDRGSYNEQFF. CDR3 nucleotides: TGTGCCAGTAGCCCGGACAGGGGTTCCTACAATGAGCAGTTCTTC.

V is TRBV19 and J is TRBJ2-5; D is unclear. Germline values: CDR1 LNHDA, CDR2 SQIVND (reference sequence). Trimming pared 7 bases from V and 4 bases from J, leaving 10 bases between. This CDR3 is 12 amino acids long. The CDR3 protein is CASKDLGETQYF. The CDR3 nucleotides read TGTGCCAGTAAAGACTTAGGAGAGACCCAGTACTTC.